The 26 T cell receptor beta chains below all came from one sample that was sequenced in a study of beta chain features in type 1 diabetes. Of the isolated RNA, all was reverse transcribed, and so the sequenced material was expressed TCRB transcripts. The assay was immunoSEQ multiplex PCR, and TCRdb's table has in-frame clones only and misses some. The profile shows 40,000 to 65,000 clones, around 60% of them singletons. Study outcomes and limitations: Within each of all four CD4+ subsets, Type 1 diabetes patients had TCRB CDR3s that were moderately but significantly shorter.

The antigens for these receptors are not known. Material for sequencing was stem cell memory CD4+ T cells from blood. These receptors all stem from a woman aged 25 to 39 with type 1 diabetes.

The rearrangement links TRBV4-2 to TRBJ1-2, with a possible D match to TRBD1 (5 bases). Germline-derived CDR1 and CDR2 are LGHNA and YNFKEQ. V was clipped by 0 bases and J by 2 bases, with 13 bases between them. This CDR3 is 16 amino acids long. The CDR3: CASSQETTGSNYGYTF. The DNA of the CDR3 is TGTGCCAGCAGCCAAGAAACCACAGGCTCCAACTATGGCTACACCTTC.

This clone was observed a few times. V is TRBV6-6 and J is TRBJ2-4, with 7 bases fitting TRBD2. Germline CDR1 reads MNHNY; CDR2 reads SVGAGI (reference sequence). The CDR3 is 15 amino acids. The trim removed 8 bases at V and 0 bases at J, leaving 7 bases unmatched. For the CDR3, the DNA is TGTGCCAGCGGTGGGCTAGCGGTAGCCAAAAACATTCAGTACTTC. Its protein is CASGGLAVAKNIQYF.

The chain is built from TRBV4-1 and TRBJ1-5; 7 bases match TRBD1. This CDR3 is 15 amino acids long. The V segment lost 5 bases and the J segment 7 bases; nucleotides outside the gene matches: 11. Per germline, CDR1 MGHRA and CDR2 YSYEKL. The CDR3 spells CASSSQTGSRQPQHF. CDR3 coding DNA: TGCGCCAGCAGCTCTCAGACAGGGTCAAGGCAGCCCCAGCATTTT.

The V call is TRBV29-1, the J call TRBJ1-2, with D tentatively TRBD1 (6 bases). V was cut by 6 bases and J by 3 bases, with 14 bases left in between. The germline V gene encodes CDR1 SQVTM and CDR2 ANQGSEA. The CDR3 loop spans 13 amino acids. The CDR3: CSVGRDIDYGYTF. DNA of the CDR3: TGCAGCGTGGGCCGGGACATTGACTATGGCTACACCTTC.

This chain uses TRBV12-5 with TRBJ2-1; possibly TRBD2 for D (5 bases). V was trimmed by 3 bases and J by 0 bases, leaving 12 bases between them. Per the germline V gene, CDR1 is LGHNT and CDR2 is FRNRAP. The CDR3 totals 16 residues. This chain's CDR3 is CASGLQRSRSYNEQFF. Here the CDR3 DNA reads TGTGCTAGTGGTTTACAGCGGAGTCGCTCCTACAATGAGCAGTTCTTC.

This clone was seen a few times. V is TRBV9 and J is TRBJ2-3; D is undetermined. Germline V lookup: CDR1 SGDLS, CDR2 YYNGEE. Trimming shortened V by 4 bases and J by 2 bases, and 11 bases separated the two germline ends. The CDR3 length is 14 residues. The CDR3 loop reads CASSPRFYTDTQYF. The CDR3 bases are TGTGCCAGCAGCCCCCGGTTTTACACAGATACGCAGTATTTT.

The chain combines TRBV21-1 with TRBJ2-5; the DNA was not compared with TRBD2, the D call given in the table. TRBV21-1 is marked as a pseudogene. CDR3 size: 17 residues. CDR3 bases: TGTGCCAGCAGCGGGGTTGGAGGACTAGCGGTTCCAGAGACCCAGTACTTC. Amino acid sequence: CASSGVGGLAVPETQYF.

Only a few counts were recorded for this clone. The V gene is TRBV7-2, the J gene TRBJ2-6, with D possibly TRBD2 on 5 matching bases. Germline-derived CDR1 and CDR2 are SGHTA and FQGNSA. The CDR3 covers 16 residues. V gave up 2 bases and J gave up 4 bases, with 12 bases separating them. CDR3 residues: CASSLYGEPGANVLTF. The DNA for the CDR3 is TGTGCCAGCAGCTTATACGGGGAACCAGGGGCCAACGTCCTGACTTTC.

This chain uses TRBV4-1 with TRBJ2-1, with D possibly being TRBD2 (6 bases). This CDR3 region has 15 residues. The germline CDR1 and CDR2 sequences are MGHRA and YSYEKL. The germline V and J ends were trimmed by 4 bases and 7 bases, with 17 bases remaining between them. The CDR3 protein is CASSPLGEAKNEQFF. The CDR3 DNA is TGCGCCAGCAGCCCCCTGGGGGAGGCGAAGAATGAGCAGTTCTTC.

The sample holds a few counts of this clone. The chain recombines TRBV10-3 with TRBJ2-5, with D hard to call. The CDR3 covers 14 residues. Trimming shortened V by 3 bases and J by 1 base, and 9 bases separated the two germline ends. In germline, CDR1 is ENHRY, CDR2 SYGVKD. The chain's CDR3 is CAISETDVQETQYF. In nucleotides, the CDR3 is TGTGCCATCAGTGAAACAGATGTCCAAGAGACCCAGTACTTC.

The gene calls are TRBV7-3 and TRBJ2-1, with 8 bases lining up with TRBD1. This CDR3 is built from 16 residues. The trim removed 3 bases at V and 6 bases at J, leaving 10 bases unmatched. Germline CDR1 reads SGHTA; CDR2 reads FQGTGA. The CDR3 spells CASSLQSWTGINEQFF. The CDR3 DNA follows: TGTGCCAGCAGCTTGCAATCCTGGACAGGGATCAATGAGCAGTTCTTC.

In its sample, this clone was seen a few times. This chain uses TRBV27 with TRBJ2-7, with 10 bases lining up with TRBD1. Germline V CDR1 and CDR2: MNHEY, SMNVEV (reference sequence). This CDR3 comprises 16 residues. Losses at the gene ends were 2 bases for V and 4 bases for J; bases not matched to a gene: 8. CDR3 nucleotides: TGTGCCAGCAGTTTAAGGAGAGGGACAGGGGCGTACGAGCAGTACTTC. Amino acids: CASSLRRGTGAYEQYF.

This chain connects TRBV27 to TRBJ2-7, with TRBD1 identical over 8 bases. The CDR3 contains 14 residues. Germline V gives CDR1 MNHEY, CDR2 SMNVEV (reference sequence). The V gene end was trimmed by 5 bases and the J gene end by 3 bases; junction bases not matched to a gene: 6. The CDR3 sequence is CASSETGEIYEQYF. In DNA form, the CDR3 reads TGTGCCAGCAGTGAGACAGGGGAAATCTACGAGCAGTACTTC.

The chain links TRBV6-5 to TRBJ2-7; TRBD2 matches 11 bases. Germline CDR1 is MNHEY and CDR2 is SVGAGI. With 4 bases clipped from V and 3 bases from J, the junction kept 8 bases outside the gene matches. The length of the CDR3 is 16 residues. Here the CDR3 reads CASSSTSGIGGYEQYF. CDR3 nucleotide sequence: TGTGCCAGCAGTTCGACTAGCGGGATAGGAGGCTACGAGCAGTACTTC.

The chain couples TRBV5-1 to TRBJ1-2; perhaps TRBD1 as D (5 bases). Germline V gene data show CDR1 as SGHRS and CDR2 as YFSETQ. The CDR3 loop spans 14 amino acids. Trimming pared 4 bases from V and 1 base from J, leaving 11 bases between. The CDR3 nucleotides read TGCGCCAGCAGCGACGGGGGGAGTAACTATGGCTACACCTTC. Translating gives CASSDGGSNYGYTF.

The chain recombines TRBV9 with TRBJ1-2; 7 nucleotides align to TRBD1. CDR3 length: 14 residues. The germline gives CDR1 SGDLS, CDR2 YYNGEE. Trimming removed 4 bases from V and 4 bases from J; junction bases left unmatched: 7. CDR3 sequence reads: CASSTTTGSYGYTF. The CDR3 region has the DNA TGTGCCAGCAGCACGACGACAGGGAGCTATGGCTACACCTTC.

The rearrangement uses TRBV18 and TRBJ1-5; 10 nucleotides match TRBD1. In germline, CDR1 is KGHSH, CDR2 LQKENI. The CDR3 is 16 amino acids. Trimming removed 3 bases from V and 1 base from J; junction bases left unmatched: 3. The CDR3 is CASSPADRGSNQPQHF. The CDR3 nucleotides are TGTGCCAGCTCACCTGCGGACAGGGGGAGCAATCAGCCCCAGCATTTT.

CDR3 coding DNA: TGTGCCAGCTCACCTATGAAAAACAGGGGGGCAGCTAATGAAAAACTGTTTTTT. Translating gives CASSPMKNRGAANEKLFF. The chain is built from TRBV18 and TRBJ1-4; 8 bases match TRBD1. Germline V gene lookup returns CDR1 KGHSH and CDR2 LQKENI. The CDR3 totals 18 residues. V lost 3 bases to trimming and J lost 3 bases; unmatched junction nucleotides: 12.

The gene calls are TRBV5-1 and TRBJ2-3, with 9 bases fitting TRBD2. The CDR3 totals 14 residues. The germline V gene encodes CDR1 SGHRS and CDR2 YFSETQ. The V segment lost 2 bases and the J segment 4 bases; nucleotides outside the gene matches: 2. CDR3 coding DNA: TGCGCCAGCAGCTTTAGCGGGAGTTCAGATACGCAGTATTTT. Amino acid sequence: CASSFSGSSDTQYF.

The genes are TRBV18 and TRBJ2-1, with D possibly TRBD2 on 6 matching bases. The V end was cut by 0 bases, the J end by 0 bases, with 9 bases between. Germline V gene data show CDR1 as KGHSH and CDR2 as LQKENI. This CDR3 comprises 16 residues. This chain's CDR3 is CASSPPVGSSYNEQFF. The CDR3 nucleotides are TGTGCCAGCTCACCACCGGTCGGGAGCTCCTACAATGAGCAGTTCTTC.

DNA of the CDR3: TGTGCCAGCGGACCGGGTGCGGGAGTGACAGATACGCAGTATTTT. Its protein is CASGPGAGVTDTQYF. The rearrangement links TRBV7-9 to TRBJ2-3; 7 nucleotides agree with TRBD2. This CDR3 contains 15 residues. V lost 8 bases, J lost 3 bases, and 11 bases stayed unmatched. Germline-derived CDR1 and CDR2 are SEHNR and FQNEAQ (reference sequence).

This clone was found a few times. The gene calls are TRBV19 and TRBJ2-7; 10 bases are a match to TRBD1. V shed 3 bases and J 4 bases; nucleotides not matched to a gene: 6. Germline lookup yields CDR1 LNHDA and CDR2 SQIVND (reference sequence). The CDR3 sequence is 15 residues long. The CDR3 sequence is CASSIRRTGGYEQYF. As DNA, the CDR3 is TGTGCCAGTAGTATTCGTCGGACAGGGGGATACGAGCAGTACTTC.

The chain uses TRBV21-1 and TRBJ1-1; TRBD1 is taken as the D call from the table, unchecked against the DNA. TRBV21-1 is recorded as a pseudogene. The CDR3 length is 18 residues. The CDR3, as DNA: TGTGCCAGCAGCAAAGCTGCGGACAGGGGGTTAATAAACACTGAAGCTTTCTTT. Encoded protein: CASSKAADRGLINTEAFF.

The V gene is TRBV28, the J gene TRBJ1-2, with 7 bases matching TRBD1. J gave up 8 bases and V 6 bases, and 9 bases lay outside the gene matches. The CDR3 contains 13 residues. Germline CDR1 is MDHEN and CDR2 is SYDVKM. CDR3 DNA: TGTGCCAGCAGCCCGGCCGACAGGGACGGCTACACCTTC. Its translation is CASSPADRDGYTF.

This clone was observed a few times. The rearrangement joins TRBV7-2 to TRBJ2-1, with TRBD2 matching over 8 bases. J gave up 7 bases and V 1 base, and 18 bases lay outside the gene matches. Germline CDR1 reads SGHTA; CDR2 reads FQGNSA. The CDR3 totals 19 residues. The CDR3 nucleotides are TGTGCCAGCAGCTTAGTCGGGGGGGCCCCCGTCGGCGGCGGGAATGAGCAGTTCTTC. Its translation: CASSLVGGAPVGGGNEQFF.

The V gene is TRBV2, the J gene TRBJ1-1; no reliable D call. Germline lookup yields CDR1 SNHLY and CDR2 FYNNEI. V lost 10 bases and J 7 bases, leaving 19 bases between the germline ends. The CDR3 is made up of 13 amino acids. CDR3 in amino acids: CATLAGVQLEAFF. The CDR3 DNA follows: TGTGCCACCCTTGCCGGGGTCCAGCTTGAAGCTTTCTTT.